The clone carrying this T cell receptor beta chain occurred a few times. Its antigen is still unknown. The source of the sample is a study of blood T cells in healthy people across ages. Study results and limitations: With donor CMV status unknown, expanded clonotype changes were possibly confounded.

Then a second PCR, running roughly 7 to 11 cycles, was carried out with a sample-barcoded 5' primer and a J-beta primer mix. From the 5' RACE reads, TCRdb called clonotypes with MiXCR, one entry per CDR3 protein. Among approximately 800,000 distinct CDR3 sequences listed, 55% to 65% were seen once. The CDR3 runs to 13 residues. Trimming took 1 base from V and 4 from J; bases not matched to a gene: 0. Per the germline V gene, CDR1 is SQVTM and CDR2 is ANQGSEA. Each donor's blood draw was approximately 10 milliliters of peripheral blood. With each sample, at least 6 micrograms of total RNA were extracted.

The receptor was derived from a man younger than 40 in good health. The chain links TRBV29-1 to TRBJ1-1; 10 bases line up with TRBD1. Sequencing was done on a sample of blood. The CDR3 DNA is TGCAGCGTTGAAGGGGACAGGGGCACTGAAGCTTTCTTT. The encoded protein is CSVEGDRGTEAFF. The variable domain in full, completed from reference TRBV29-1 and TRBJ1-1, reads SAVISQKPSRDICQRGTSLTIQCQVDSQVTMMFWYRQQPGQSLTLIATANQGSEATYESGFVIDKFPISRPNLTFSTLTVSNMSPEDSSIYLCSVEGDRGTEAFFGQGTRLTVV.